Listed below are T cell receptor beta chains from one sample, sequenced in a study of cytomegalovirus exposure and HLA in healthy donors. Repertoires were generated with immunoSEQ multiplex PCR, while TCRdb's copy carries only in-frame clones and drops some. The sample carries about 63,000 clones, roughly 90% recorded once. Sequenced sample: PBMCs. These receptors were taken from a woman under 30 in good health and CMV-seronegative. Each CDR3 is given without its conserved first and last residue. Fields, in order: J gene, V gene, CDR3 length, CDR3 protein.

j_call: TRBJ2-3
v_call: TRBV11-2
cdr3_length: 13
cdr3_aa: ASSLVGDNTDTQY

j_call: TRBJ1-5
v_call: TRBV7-6
cdr3_length: 15
cdr3_aa: ASSLGFPGQGYQPQH

j_call: TRBJ1-1
v_call: TRBV23-1
cdr3_length: 13
cdr3_aa: ASSRKGQTYTEAF

j_call: TRBJ2-7
v_call: TRBV19
cdr3_length: 13
cdr3_aa: ASTPGGGTAYEQY

j_call: TRBJ1-1
v_call: TRBV28
cdr3_length: 13
cdr3_aa: ASTQLPPMNTEAF

j_call: TRBJ2-1
v_call: TRBV19
cdr3_length: 13
cdr3_aa: ASSIGLLSGGEQF

j_call: TRBJ2-3
v_call: TRBV7-8
cdr3_length: 16
cdr3_aa: ASSFHRTGGYVTDTQY

j_call: TRBJ2-7
v_call: TRBV11-2
cdr3_length: 15
cdr3_aa: ASSSAVAGDLSYEQY

j_call: TRBJ1-5
v_call: TRBV6-4
cdr3_length: 13
cdr3_aa: ASRPQGNSNQPQH

j_call: TRBJ2-1
v_call: TRBV4-1
cdr3_length: 17
cdr3_aa: ASSQLGLAGGPLSGEQF

j_call: TRBJ2-7
v_call: TRBV28
cdr3_length: 13
cdr3_aa: ASGTGGLADYEQY

j_call: TRBJ1-3
v_call: TRBV6-5
cdr3_length: 14
cdr3_aa: ASSYSGQYSGNTIY

j_call: TRBJ2-1
v_call: TRBV11-2
cdr3_length: 12
cdr3_aa: ASSLGLRGNEQF

j_call: TRBJ1-5
v_call: TRBV6-1
cdr3_length: 14
cdr3_aa: ASSEAPGASNQPQH

j_call: TRBJ2-5
v_call: TRBV19
cdr3_length: 12
cdr3_aa: ASSIATGAETQY

j_call: TRBJ2-1
v_call: TRBV28
cdr3_length: 11
cdr3_aa: AILDRADNEQF

j_call: TRBJ1-3
v_call: TRBV7-2
cdr3_length: 11
cdr3_aa: ASSTDSGNTIY

j_call: TRBJ1-6
v_call: TRBV5-6
cdr3_length: 15
cdr3_aa: ASSSSGTSSYNSPLH

j_call: TRBJ2-4
v_call: TRBV28
cdr3_length: 17
cdr3_aa: ASSSAGTFVPRAKNIQY

j_call: TRBJ1-1
v_call: TRBV6-6
cdr3_length: 14
cdr3_aa: ASSYTVRRTEAEAF

j_call: TRBJ1-2
v_call: TRBV7-2
cdr3_length: 14
cdr3_aa: ASSLSPAEANYGYT

j_call: TRBJ1-5
v_call: TRBV2
cdr3_length: 12
cdr3_aa: ASSPTGGVQPQH

j_call: TRBJ1-1
v_call: TRBV27
cdr3_length: 11
cdr3_aa: ASSIRGGTEAF

j_call: TRBJ1-5
v_call: TRBV10-3
cdr3_length: 13
cdr3_aa: AISGTGLSNQPQH

j_call: TRBJ1-5
v_call: TRBV6-5
cdr3_length: 12
cdr3_aa: ASSYSYRGQPQH

j_call: TRBJ2-7
v_call: TRBV4-2
cdr3_length: 13
cdr3_aa: ASRTGLAGVYEQY

j_call: TRBJ2-1
v_call: TRBV7-6
cdr3_length: 14
cdr3_aa: ASSLRTNGPYNEQF

j_call: TRBJ1-1
v_call: TRBV11-2
cdr3_length: 11
cdr3_aa: ASSLGRATEAF

j_call: TRBJ2-1
v_call: TRBV27
cdr3_length: 13
cdr3_aa: ASRVAGGPYNEQF

j_call: TRBJ1-3
v_call: TRBV2
cdr3_length: 13
cdr3_aa: ASREEPLSGNTIY

j_call: TRBJ2-1
v_call: TRBV7-9
cdr3_length: 14
cdr3_aa: ASRPGVGGAYNEQF

j_call: TRBJ2-7
v_call: TRBV6-5
cdr3_length: 14
cdr3_aa: ASSYSASAGSYEQY

j_call: TRBJ2-3
v_call: TRBV11-2
cdr3_length: 14
cdr3_aa: ASSLDVGASTDTQY

j_call: TRBJ2-7
v_call: TRBV5-4
cdr3_length: 11
cdr3_aa: ASSSNAGDEQY

j_call: TRBJ1-6
v_call: TRBV18
cdr3_length: 15
cdr3_aa: ASSSLDAGGNNSPLH

j_call: TRBJ2-5
v_call: TRBV21-1
cdr3_length: 9
cdr3_aa: ASPKEGTQY

j_call: TRBJ1-5
v_call: TRBV7-2
cdr3_length: 10
cdr3_aa: ASRASNQPQH

j_call: TRBJ1-5
v_call: TRBV7-9
cdr3_length: 11
cdr3_aa: ASSPRWGEPQH

j_call: TRBJ1-1
v_call: TRBV6-5
cdr3_length: 11
cdr3_aa: ASSIRGATEAF

j_call: TRBJ2-7
v_call: TRBV10-3
cdr3_length: 16
cdr3_aa: AISEPTLPGPRAYEQY

j_call: TRBJ1-4
v_call: TRBV30
cdr3_length: 11
cdr3_aa: AWSFLRDEKLF

j_call: TRBJ2-7
v_call: TRBV13
cdr3_length: 11
cdr3_aa: ASSLGLVGEQY

j_call: TRBJ2-7
v_call: TRBV27
cdr3_length: 12
cdr3_aa: ASSRTPQAYEQY

j_call: TRBJ2-2
v_call: TRBV10-1
cdr3_length: 13
cdr3_aa: ASSDPGGDTGELF

j_call: TRBJ1-5
v_call: TRBV5-1
cdr3_length: 11
cdr3_aa: ASSFGQDQPQH

j_call: TRBJ2-7
v_call: TRBV18
cdr3_length: 13
cdr3_aa: ASSPPWQGVHEQY

j_call: TRBJ2-2
v_call: TRBV11-3
cdr3_length: 14
cdr3_aa: ASSLGGGGNTGELF

j_call: TRBJ1-4
v_call: TRBV30
cdr3_length: 10
cdr3_aa: AWKRGSEKLF

j_call: TRBJ2-1
v_call: TRBV2
cdr3_length: 14
cdr3_aa: ASSSIAGDRDNEQF

j_call: TRBJ1-1
v_call: TRBV6-5
cdr3_length: 14
cdr3_aa: ASSYSTGMTNTEAF

j_call: TRBJ1-5
v_call: TRBV6-6
cdr3_length: 12
cdr3_aa: ASREGGQGQPQH

j_call: TRBJ2-5
v_call: TRBV10-1
cdr3_length: 14
cdr3_aa: ASSDGRTGGQETQY

j_call: TRBJ2-1
v_call: TRBV5-1
cdr3_length: 13
cdr3_aa: ASSSRQGVGNEQF

j_call: TRBJ2-2
v_call: TRBV19
cdr3_length: 17
cdr3_aa: ASSEEEAGGPRVAGELF

j_call: TRBJ2-3
v_call: TRBV10-3
cdr3_length: 15
cdr3_aa: AISAGTSGRAPDTQY